This is a list of T cell receptor beta chains from one sample in a study of CD8+CD57+ T cells in acquired aplastic anemia. TCRdb re-called the reads through MiXCR, storing one row per CDR3 protein. The profile shows more than 45,000 distinct CDR3 sequences, around 72% of them singletons. The material sequenced was sorted CD4+, CD8+, or CD8+CD57+ T cells (not recorded which) from PBMCs. The receptors derive from a human donor in good health, serving as a control. Both conserved end residues are part of each CDR3. The D gene is left open where the match is weak. Where a row states a size, it is once, few, many or the class of an expanded clone; other rows omit it.

J,size,D,V,DNA,CDR3
TRBJ2-7,few,.,TRBV6-2/TRBV6-3,TGTGCCAGCAGTCCATTCCCCTCCTACGAGCAGTACTTC,CASSPFPSYEQYF
TRBJ2-1,.,.,TRBV2,TGTGCCAGCAGTGAGGACGGTTATGAGCAGTTCTTC,CASSEDGYEQFF
TRBJ2-7,.,TRBD1,TRBV7-9,TGTGCCAGCAGCCCAACAGGGGCCTACGAGCAGTACTTC,CASSPTGAYEQYF
TRBJ2-3,.,TRBD2,TRBV11-1,TGTGCCAGCAGCTTAATGCGGGGGGGTCCCCTCGGCACAGATACGCAGTATTTT,CASSLMRGGPLGTDTQYF
TRBJ1-1,.,.,TRBV19,TGTGCCAGTAGTGTAGGTCGGGGGGGTGAAGCTTTCTTT,CASSVGRGGEAFF
TRBJ1-6,.,.,TRBV12-3/TRBV12-4,TGTGCCAGCAGTTTGGCGAGGTCACCCCTCCACTTT,CASSLARSPLHF
TRBJ1-5,.,.,TRBV19,TGTGCCAGTAGTATCGCCTACAATCAGCCCCAGCATTTT,CASSIAYNQPQHF
TRBJ2-5,.,TRBD1,TRBV15,TGTGCCTCGACAGGGATGGACTTAGAGACCCAGTACTTC,CASTGMDLETQYF
TRBJ2-1,.,.,TRBV20-1,TGCAGTGCTGGACCGGGGTACAATGAGCAGTTCTTC,CSAGPGYNEQFF
TRBJ2-7,.,.,TRBV7-9,TGTGCCAGTAGTACTACCAGGGGCTACGAGCAGTACTTC,CASSTTRGYEQYF
TRBJ2-1,few,.,TRBV24-1,TGTGCCACCAGTGATAGCGGACCATACAATGAGCAGTTCTTC,CATSDSGPYNEQFF
TRBJ2-1,.,TRBD2,TRBV19,TGTGCCAGTAGCACCACCGGGACTAGCGGGTACAATGAGCAGTTCTTC,CASSTTGTSGYNEQFF
TRBJ1-2,.,.,TRBV7-8,TGTGCCAGCAGCTTAGTAGGGATCTATGGCTACACCTTC,CASSLVGIYGYTF
TRBJ1-1,.,TRBD1,TRBV20-1,TGCAGTGCAATCGCGACAGGGGGTTGGACTGAAGCTTTCTTT,CSAIATGGWTEAFF
TRBJ2-7,.,TRBD1,TRBV29-1,TGCAGCGTCGAGACAGGGGCGGACGAGCAGTACTTC,CSVETGADEQYF
TRBJ2-7,many,TRBD2,TRBV6-1,TGTGCCAGCAGTGAAGAGGCGACTAGCGCCTACGAGCAGTACTTC,CASSEEATSAYEQYF
TRBJ1-1,many,.,TRBV30,TGTGCCTGGAGTGTGTTGAACACTGAAGCTTTCTTT,CAWSVLNTEAFF
TRBJ2-5,once,TRBD2,TRBV19,TGTGCCAGCGGGGGACTAGCGGGAGACTACCAAGAGACCCAGTACTTC,CASGGLAGDYQETQYF
TRBJ1-2,.,.,TRBV10-2,TGCGCCAGCAGTGGGACAGTAATTGGCTACACCTTC,CASSGTVIGYTF
TRBJ1-1,.,.,TRBV7-9,TGTGCCAGCAGCTGGCAGAACACTGAAGCTTTCTTT,CASSWQNTEAFF
TRBJ1-1,medium-sized,.,TRBV2,TGTGCCAGCAGTGGGACGGCGGTGGGGACTGAAGCTTTCTTT,CASSGTAVGTEAFF
TRBJ2-1,.,.,TRBV20-1,TGCAGTGCCAACACCGGGAGCAGGGGCAATGAGCAGTTCTTC,CSANTGSRGNEQFF
TRBJ1-2,medium-sized,.,TRBV2,TGTGCCAGCAGACAGGGTATTGGCTACACCTTC,CASRQGIGYTF
TRBJ2-3,.,TRBD2,TRBV12-3/TRBV12-4,TGTGCCAGCAGTCGGACTAGCGGGGGGGCGAGGGATACGCAGTATTTT,CASSRTSGGARDTQYF
TRBJ2-7,.,TRBD1,TRBV2,TGTGCCAGCAGCGGCAACCTCCGGGGACAGGTACGCGATCCCTACGAGCAGTACTTC,CASSGNLRGQVRDPYEQYF
TRBJ2-1,few,.,TRBV7-4,TGTGCCAGCAGCCCTAGCACCACTGGCAATGAGCAGTTCTTC,CASSPSTTGNEQFF
TRBJ1-2,.,TRBD1,TRBV7-7,TGTGCCAGCAGCCACCGGACAGGGGGCGTCGGTGGCTACACCTTC,CASSHRTGGVGGYTF
TRBJ1-4,many,.,TRBV6-5,TGTGCCAGCAGTTACTCTGGTAGGGTTGATGAAAAACTGTTTTTT,CASSYSGRVDEKLFF
TRBJ2-7,many,.,TRBV15,TGTGCCACCAGCAGAGATAGCCCAGGATCCTACGAGCAGTACTTC,CATSRDSPGSYEQYF
TRBJ2-5,.,TRBD2,TRBV2,TGTGCCAGCAGTCGGGACTATGCCCAAGAGACCCAGTACTTC,CASSRDYAQETQYF
TRBJ2-7,many,.,TRBV27,TGTGCCAGCAGTTTAGGTAGCGGCGGATACGAGCAGTACTTC,CASSLGSGGYEQYF
TRBJ2-3,.,.,TRBV7-6,TGTGCCAGCAGCTCGTTAACAGATACGCAGTATTTT,CASSSLTDTQYF
TRBJ1-1,.,.,TRBV7-3,TGTGCCAGCAGCCCTTATGGGGACGGGAACACTGAAGCTTTCTTT,CASSPYGDGNTEAFF
TRBJ2-1,.,.,TRBV25-1,TGTGCCAGCAGTGATGGAAGGGGAGAGGTATCGGCAGGGTACAATGAGCAGTTCTTC,CASSDGRGEVSAGYNEQFF
TRBJ2-7,.,.,TRBV2,TGTGCCAGCAGTGAACGAGCCGTCTCCTACGAGCAGTACTTC,CASSERAVSYEQYF
TRBJ2-1,many,TRBD1,TRBV12-5,TGTGCTAGTGGTTTGGCTGTCCGGGACAGGGAGTTCAATGAGCAGTTCTTC,CASGLAVRDREFNEQFF
TRBJ1-2,.,.,TRBV29-1,TGCAGCGTTATGGGGGACTATGGCTACACCTTC,CSVMGDYGYTF
TRBJ1-1,.,TRBD1,TRBV5-1,TGCGCCAGCAGCTTGACAGGGGGAAGGTGGACTGAAGCTTTCTTT,CASSLTGGRWTEAFF
TRBJ2-2,.,.,TRBV15,TGTGCCACCACACCTCTTTCAGGGGGGACCGGGGAGCTGTTTTTT,CATTPLSGGTGELFF
TRBJ2-1,.,TRBD2,TRBV9,TGTGCCAGCGGTTCGGGGACTACCGTTGAAAATGAGCAGTTCTTC,CASGSGTTVENEQFF
TRBJ2-1,.,.,TRBV19,TGTGCCAGTAGTACCGGGACTTTCAACAATGAGCAGTTCTTC,CASSTGTFNNEQFF
TRBJ2-7,once,.,TRBV5-1,TGCGCCAGCAGCGTTACAGGCGTTGGATCCTACGAGCAGTACTTC,CASSVTGVGSYEQYF
TRBJ2-5,.,.,TRBV20-1,TGCAGTGCTAGAGATTCAGGGACACCCAAAGAGACCCAGTACTTC,CSARDSGTPKETQYF
TRBJ1-2,.,.,TRBV9,TGTGCCAGCAGCCGGGACAACTATGGCTACACCTTC,CASSRDNYGYTF
TRBJ2-7,.,TRBD1,TRBV10-3,TGTGCCAGCGGCGGGACAGGGGATACCGGGGAGCTGTACTTC,CASGGTGDTGELYF
TRBJ1-1,.,.,TRBV7-2,TGTGCCAGCAGCCACCTACATGGAGAAGCTTTCTTT,CASSHLHGEAFF